This is a list of T cell receptor beta chains from one sample in a study of cytotoxic CD8 clonotypes in ibrutinib-treated CLL. Sequenced by immunoSEQ multiplex PCR; TCRdb stores in-frame clones only, minus some. This sample yields around 310,000 clones, of which 80% are seen a single time; about 6.3% belongs to the top ten. Material: PBMCs, obtained before ibrutinib treatment. Receptor source: a human donor with chronic lymphocytic leukemia. CDR3s include the opening cysteine and the closing phenylalanine or tryptophan. Fields, in order: D gene, CDR3 length, clone size, J gene, V gene, CDR3 protein, CDR3 DNA. The D gene is left open where the match is weak. Some rows have no size entry. The others give once, few or many, or a class for an expanded clone.

. | 15 | . | TRBJ1-5 | TRBV19 | CASSISGPGDQPQHF | TGTGCCAGTAGTATATCAGGGCCGGGGGATCAGCCCCAGCATTTT
. | 13 | . | TRBJ1-2 | TRBV28 | CASSVGAGYGYTF | TGTGCCAGCAGCGTGGGTGCTGGCTATGGCTACACCTTC
TRBD1 | 16 | . | TRBJ1-2 | TRBV5-4 | CASSFGVGVRRGRYTF | TGTGCCAGCAGCTTTGGCGTAGGTGTGAGAAGGGGGCGCTACACCTTC
. | 15 | . | TRBJ2-5 | TRBV9 | CASSVDKYTFLTQYF | TGTGCCAGCAGCGTCGACAAGTATACTTTTCTGACCCAGTACTTC
TRBD1 | 15 | . | TRBJ2-3 | TRBV5-1 | CASSLEKGGADTQYF | TGCGCCAGCAGCTTGGAAAAAGGGGGCGCAGATACGCAGTATTTT
TRBD2 | 14 | . | TRBJ2-1 | TRBV29-1 | CSVVFSGSLDEQFF | TGCAGCGTTGTTTTTAGCGGGAGTCTCGATGAGCAGTTCTTC
. | 16 | few | TRBJ1-2 | TRBV2 | CASSPSEDPRSYGYTF | TGTGCCAGCAGCCCGAGCGAGGACCCCAGAAGCTATGGCTACACCTTC
. | 17 | . | TRBJ2-1 | TRBV4-1 | CASSQYPAVYSVDEQFF | TGCGCCAGCAGCCAATACCCCGCGGTGTACTCAGTCGATGAGCAGTTCTTC
. | 14 | . | TRBJ1-1 | TRBV7-9 | CASSPITMNTEAFF | TGTGCCAGCAGCCCGATTACAATGAACACTGAAGCTTTCTTT
. | 14 | . | TRBJ1-2 | TRBV6-5 | CASSKDSPWYGYTF | TGTGCCAGCAGTAAGGACAGTCCTTGGTATGGCTACACCTTC
. | 14 | . | TRBJ1-1 | TRBV10-1 | CASSESGGGTEAFF | TGCGCCAGCAGTGAGTCGGGGGGAGGCACTGAAGCTTTCTTT
. | 14 | . | TRBJ2-1 | TRBV29-1 | CSVEGYRSNNEQFF | TGCAGCGTTGAAGGTTATAGATCGAACAATGAGCAGTTCTTC
TRBD2 | 15 | . | TRBJ2-3 | TRBV5-1 | CASTRLAGSTDTQYF | TGCGCCAGCACCAGACTAGCGGGAAGCACAGATACGCAGTATTTT
. | 11 | once | TRBJ2-7 | TRBV7-2 | CASSFSYEQYF | TGTGCCAGCAGCTTTAGCTACGAGCAGTACTTC
. | 14 | . | TRBJ2-2 | TRBV29-1 | CSVVEGSHTGELFF | TGCAGCGTTGTAGAGGGGAGTCACACCGGGGAGCTGTTTTTT
. | 16 | . | TRBJ2-7 | TRBV6-5 | CASSYSGHSIPYEQYF | TGTGCCAGCAGTTACTCGGGACACTCCATCCCCTACGAGCAGTACTTC
. | 12 | . | TRBJ1-4 | TRBV19 | CASSRHGEKLFF | TGTGCCAGTAGTAGACATGGTGAAAAACTGTTTTTT
TRBD2 | 16 | . | TRBJ2-1 | TRBV5-1 | CASSPRLAGGLNEQFF | TGCGCCAGCAGCCCACGACTAGCGGGAGGCCTCAATGAGCAGTTCTTC
TRBD1 | 11 | . | TRBJ2-7 | TRBV29-1 | CSVGQGAEQYF | TGCAGCGTTGGACAGGGGGCAGAGCAGTACTTC
. | 16 | . | TRBJ2-1 | TRBV7-2 | CASSLDAGSNYNEQFF | TGTGCCAGCAGCTTAGACGCCGGGAGTAACTACAATGAGCAGTTCTTC
. | 13 | . | TRBJ2-3 | TRBV28 | CASRLGLPDTQYF | TGTGCCAGCAGATTAGGGCTCCCAGATACGCAGTATTTT
. | 16 | . | TRBJ1-2 | TRBV4-1 | CASSQDPGGWIYGYTF | TGCGCCAGCAGCCAAGATCCGGGGGGATGGATCTATGGCTACACCTTC
TRBD1 | 13 | . | TRBJ2-7 | TRBV7-9 | CASRLIQGAEQYF | TGTGCCAGCAGACTAATACAGGGGGCCGAGCAGTACTTC
. | 12 | . | TRBJ2-2 | TRBV19 | CASSRITGELFF | TGTGCCAGTAGTAGAATCACCGGGGAGCTGTTTTTT
. | 11 | . | TRBJ2-7 | TRBV7-2 | CASSLLEEQYF | TGTGCCAGCAGCTTGCTGGAGGAGCAGTACTTC